This is a list of T cell receptor beta chains from one sample in a study of T cell responses to AZD1222 COVID-19 vaccine. Here immunoSEQ multiplex PCR was the method, and the copy in TCRdb shows in-frame clones only, minus some. This sample has roughly 150,000 clones, with around 92% found just once. The sequencing used peripheral blood, collected 28 days after the second AZD1222 dose. The receptors stem from an adult who received the AZD1222 COVID-19 vaccine. The CDR3 runs from the conserved cysteine through the conserved F or W. The D gene is left open where the match is weak. Expanded clones get a size class; other rows say once, few or many, or leave the size out.

d_call	v_call	j_call	clone_size	cdr3_length	cdr3_nt	cdr3_aa
NA	TRBV9	TRBJ1-5	once	14	TGTGCCAGCAGCGTAGATCAGGGCAATCAGCCCCAGCATTTT	CASSVDQGNQPQHF
TRBD2	TRBV5-8	TRBJ2-1	NA	15	TGTGCCAGCAGCTTGGGACTAGCGGGGTACAATGAGCAGTTCTTC	CASSLGLAGYNEQFF
NA	TRBV7-2	TRBJ1-5	NA	17	TGTGCCAGCAGCTCCTCAGGGGAAGGAGGTAGCAATCAGCCCCAGCATTTT	CASSSSGEGGSNQPQHF
NA	TRBV7-9	TRBJ2-1	NA	16	TGTGCCAGCAGCCCCAGGAACCGGGATCCATACAATGAGCAGTTCTTC	CASSPRNRDPYNEQFF
TRBD2	TRBV15	TRBJ2-1	NA	17	TGTGCCACCAGTCCCGAGGGTCCGGCGGGAGGGCCCAATGAGCAGTTCTTC	CATSPEGPAGGPNEQFF
NA	TRBV10-3	TRBJ1-2	NA	14	TGTGCCATCAGTGAGCCAGGGACAAACTATGGCTACACCTTC	CAISEPGTNYGYTF
NA	TRBV28	TRBJ1-3	NA	15	TGTGCCAGCAGTTTATGGGGCAGCTCTGGAAACACCATATATTTT	CASSLWGSSGNTIYF
NA	TRBV13	TRBJ1-4	NA	14	TGTGCCAGCAGCAAGCGGGAGCTTGGTGAAAAACTGTTTTTT	CASSKRELGEKLFF
NA	TRBV18	TRBJ1-1	once	12	TGTGCCAGCTCACCACCAGGGGAAAAAGCTTTCTTT	CASSPPGEKAFF
TRBD1	TRBV10-3	TRBJ2-1	NA	14	TGTGCCATCAGGGGACAGGGGGAATTAGGTGAGCAGTTCTTC	CAIRGQGELGEQFF
NA	TRBV11-2	TRBJ2-3	NA	15	TGTGCCAGCAGCTTAGCTCGGGGGTTGTCAGATACGCAGTATTTT	CASSLARGLSDTQYF
NA	TRBV28	TRBJ1-1	NA	13	TGTGCCAGCAGTTTACGGTTGAACACTGAAGCTTTCTTT	CASSLRLNTEAFF
TRBD1	TRBV24-1	TRBJ2-5	NA	15	TGTGCCACCAGTGATGGGGACAGGGTGGAAGAGACCCAGTACTTC	CATSDGDRVEETQYF
TRBD1	TRBV28	TRBJ1-5	NA	16	TGTGCCAGCAGTCCCAGGGGGAAGGGGAGCAATCAGCCCCAGCATTTT	CASSPRGKGSNQPQHF
TRBD2	TRBV18	TRBJ2-3	NA	17	TGTGCCAGCTCACCACCTCCTAGCGGATGGGGCACAGATACGCAGTATTTT	CASSPPPSGWGTDTQYF
NA	TRBV15	TRBJ2-2	NA	11	TGTGCCACCAGCTTAGGCGGGGAGCTGTTTTTT	CATSLGGELFF
TRBD2	TRBV3-1/TRBV3-2	TRBJ2-3	NA	17	TGTGCCAGCAGCCAGATAAGCGGGAGGGGGGGCACAGATACGCAGTATTTT	CASSQISGRGGTDTQYF
NA	TRBV6-2/TRBV6-3	TRBJ1-6	NA	16	TGTGCCAGCAGTTCCCCTGGGACACCCCGAGGATCACCCCTCCACTTT	CASSSPGTPRGSPLHF
NA	TRBV15	TRBJ2-7	NA	13	TGTGCCACCAGCAGAGACGGGACCTACGAGCAGTACTTC	CATSRDGTYEQYF
TRBD1	TRBV28	TRBJ2-7	NA	14	TGTGCCAGCAGGGGACAGGGCGATTCCTACGAGCAGTACTTC	CASRGQGDSYEQYF
NA	TRBV6-5	TRBJ1-2	NA	14	TGTGCCAGCAGCAGAATGGACGGGCTCTATGGCTACACCTTC	CASSRMDGLYGYTF
TRBD1	TRBV19	TRBJ1-3	NA	16	TGTGCCAGTAGTCGGGGACAGGACTTCTCTGGAAACACCATATATTTT	CASSRGQDFSGNTIYF
NA	TRBV10-2	TRBJ2-5	NA	13	TGCGCCAGCAGTGAGTCTGTGGGAGAGACCCAGTACTTC	CASSESVGETQYF
NA	TRBV2	TRBJ2-1	NA	15	TGTGCCAGCAAAGCCCCGAGGGGTTCCTACAATGAGCAGTTCTTC	CASKAPRGSYNEQFF
TRBD1	TRBV9	TRBJ1-4	NA	15	TGTGCCAGCAGCGTAGCGGAACAGGGGGGGGACCTTAAGTTTTTT	CASSVAEQGGDLKFF
NA	TRBV19	TRBJ1-4	NA	15	TGTGCCAGTAGGCCCCACAGTGCAACTAATGAAAAACTGTTTTTT	CASRPHSATNEKLFF
NA	TRBV20-1	TRBJ1-4	NA	14	TGCAGTGCTAGTGTCGACAGTGTTAATGAAAAACTGTTTTTT	CSASVDSVNEKLFF
NA	TRBV28	TRBJ1-2	NA	17	TGTGCCAGCAGGCCCGCCGGGACACAACTCCCTAACTATGGCTACACCTTC	CASRPAGTQLPNYGYTF
TRBD2	TRBV5-4	TRBJ2-2	NA	16	TGTGCCAGCAGCCTAAGACTAGCGGGAGGAACCGGGGAGCTGTTTTTT	CASSLRLAGGTGELFF
NA	TRBV28	TRBJ1-5	NA	12	TGTGCCAGCAGTTTCGGACCCCAACCCCAGCATTTT	CASSFGPQPQHF
TRBD1	TRBV18	TRBJ2-1	NA	14	TGTGCCAGCTCACCACCGACGGGGGACAGGGAGGAGATCTTC	CASSPPTGDREEIF
NA	TRBV10-3	TRBJ1-3	NA	13	TGTGCCACCCGGCAGACATCTGGAAACACCATATATTTT	CATRQTSGNTIYF
TRBD1	TRBV9	TRBJ1-2	NA	15	TGTGCCAGCAGCCCTCGGGACAGGGGGCGAGGGGGCTACACCTTC	CASSPRDRGRGGYTF
NA	TRBV15	TRBJ2-2	NA	14	TGTGCCACCAGCAGAGATTCAGGCACCGGGGAGCTGTTTTTT	CATSRDSGTGELFF
NA	TRBV24-1	TRBJ2-7	NA	15	TGTGCCACCAGTGGGGATCCCCTCTCCTCCTCTGAGCAGTACTTC	CATSGDPLSSSEQYF
NA	TRBV30	TRBJ1-5	NA	13	TGTGCCTGGAGTGTATCTAGCAATCAGCCCCAGCATTTT	CAWSVSSNQPQHF
NA	TRBV24-1	TRBJ1-5	NA	13	TGTGCCACCAGTGACTTCAATGGTCAGCCCCAGCATTTT	CATSDFNGQPQHF
TRBD1	TRBV28	TRBJ1-2	NA	14	TGTGCCAGCAGTTTTGTAAGGGGGCGGGATGGCTACACCTTC	CASSFVRGRDGYTF
TRBD2	TRBV7-6	TRBJ2-1	NA	18	TGTGCCAGCAGCCACCGGGGGGGCCGACAGAGCTCCTACAATGAGCAGTTCTTC	CASSHRGGRQSSYNEQFF
NA	TRBV19	TRBJ1-3	NA	17	TGTGCCAGTAGTGTATCCGGCAGTTTTGGCTCTGGAAACACCATATATTTT	CASSVSGSFGSGNTIYF
NA	TRBV5-4	TRBJ2-1	NA	15	TGTGCCAGCAGCTTGGAGAGCGGCTCCTACAATGAGCAGTTCTTC	CASSLESGSYNEQFF
NA	TRBV19	TRBJ1-1	NA	14	TGTGCCAGTAGTCCTGCGGGGAGGGGGACTGAAGCTTTCTTT	CASSPAGRGTEAFF
NA	TRBV12-3/TRBV12-4	TRBJ1-2	NA	13	TGTGCCAGCAGTCTCCGACAGGCTACTATGGACACCTTC	CASSLRQATMDTF
NA	TRBV27	TRBJ1-1	NA	14	TGTGCCAGCAGTTCAGGGGCGGCGGCGACTGAAGCTTTCTTT	CASSSGAAATEAFF
TRBD2	TRBV11-2	TRBJ2-1	NA	17	TGTGCCAGCAGCTTATCCTCAATAGCGGGAGTCGAGGGAGAGCAGTTCTTC	CASSLSSIAGVEGEQFF